Included here is one T cell receptor (beta chain) sequence, with context. These data belong to a study of blood T cell repertoires in COVID-19. Overall study context: Italy, Spain and the United States were the sources of the convalescent and acute COVID-19 samples. PBMCs, B-cell-depleted T cells, or T cells provided the cDNA or gDNA that made up the material.

The CDR3 sequence is 12 residues long. Trimming pared 6 bases from V and 13 bases from J, leaving 19 bases between. Per the study methods: Amplification of reference gene primers was used by the study to estimate nucleated cell counts. Data came from immunoSEQ multiplex PCR; TCRdb stores just in-frame clones and leaves some out. V and J calls and clone size are those listed in that table; D and trimming were worked out from the DNA. The repertoire holds approximately 98,000 clones, 70% to 85% seen once, with about 1.8% in the top ten. This clonotype was obtained from a middle-aged woman with acute or convalescent COVID-19. The chain employs TRBV12-3 or TRBV12-4 and TRBJ2-7, with D maybe TRBD2 (5 bases). Sequences were obtained from peripheral blood. CDR3 coding DNA: TGTGCCAGCAGAGCGGAAGGAAGAGGGATATACTTC. Residues: CASRAEGRGIYF.